These T cell receptor beta chains were read from a single sample in a study of shared clonotypes between healthy human individuals. Sequenced by immunoSEQ multiplex PCR; TCRdb stores in-frame clones only, minus some. Of some 1.1 million clones listed, approximately 77% were seen once; the top ten hold almost 0.9%. Input material: memory CD4+ T cells from PBMCs. The receptor source for this set is a man aged 18-30 years in good health. Some clones in this sample may be carry-over from other donors' samples. Both conserved end residues are part of each CDR3. Fields, in order: J gene, clone size, V gene, CDR3 protein. Size values are once, few and many counts, or a class for expanded clones, and some rows have none.

>TRBJ1-4|once|TRBV5-6
CASSPRTPGTRNEKLFF
>TRBJ1-4|-|TRBV6-1
CASSRGQVGEKLFF
>TRBJ2-1|-|TRBV12-5
CASGLASGTSGINEQFF
>TRBJ1-1|few|TRBV4-1
CASSQRLAGMDHTEAFF
>TRBJ2-3|-|TRBV7-3
CASSPRDRGTDTQYF
>TRBJ1-1|-|TRBV9
CASSVGSWGSTEAFF
>TRBJ1-5|-|TRBV2
CASSERLGDQPQHF
>TRBJ2-1|-|TRBV11-3
CASSDSRGRNEQFF
>TRBJ2-2|-|TRBV9
CASSVVGSPPGELFF
>TRBJ2-2|-|TRBV4-1
CASSHPTGGSGTGELFF
>TRBJ1-2|many|TRBV6-1
CASSGGGQSFYGYTF
>TRBJ1-5|-|TRBV6-6
CASSLQGNQPQHF
>TRBJ2-5|-|TRBV19
CASSRRDRETQYF
>TRBJ1-2|-|TRBV5-6
CASSITGTANYGYTF
>TRBJ1-5|-|TRBV10-2
CASREHNQPQHF
>TRBJ2-1|-|TRBV28
CASSSPRGSGTYYNEQFF
>TRBJ1-5|-|TRBV30
CAWNMDRAQPQHF
>TRBJ1-2|-|TRBV6-5
CASSSGRNYGYTF
>TRBJ1-1|once|TRBV28
CASSPRTGQTEAFF
>TRBJ2-3|-|TRBV7-7
CASSLIAGPGDTQYF
>TRBJ2-2|once|TRBV28
CASSSSGRARAGELFF
>TRBJ1-1|once|TRBV5-5
CASSLENMNTEAFF